The sequence of this T cell receptor beta chain was determined in a study of blood T cell repertoires in COVID-19. CDR3 size: 13 residues. V lost 0 bases and J 13 bases, leaving 15 bases between the germline ends. Germline V gene sequence: CDR1 MNHNY, CDR2 SVGAGI (reference sequence). The assay was immunoSEQ multiplex PCR, and TCRdb's table has in-frame clones only and misses some. The sample records about 160,000 clones, over 80% being singletons. The rearrangement joins TRBV6-6 to TRBJ1-2; D is undetermined. Sequenced: peripheral blood. This TCR derives from a woman aged 80 or over with active or convalescent COVID-19. In DNA form, the CDR3 reads TGTGCCAGCAGTTACTCGATAGCGAGCTCGGGCACCTTC. The encoded protein is CASSYSIASSGTF.